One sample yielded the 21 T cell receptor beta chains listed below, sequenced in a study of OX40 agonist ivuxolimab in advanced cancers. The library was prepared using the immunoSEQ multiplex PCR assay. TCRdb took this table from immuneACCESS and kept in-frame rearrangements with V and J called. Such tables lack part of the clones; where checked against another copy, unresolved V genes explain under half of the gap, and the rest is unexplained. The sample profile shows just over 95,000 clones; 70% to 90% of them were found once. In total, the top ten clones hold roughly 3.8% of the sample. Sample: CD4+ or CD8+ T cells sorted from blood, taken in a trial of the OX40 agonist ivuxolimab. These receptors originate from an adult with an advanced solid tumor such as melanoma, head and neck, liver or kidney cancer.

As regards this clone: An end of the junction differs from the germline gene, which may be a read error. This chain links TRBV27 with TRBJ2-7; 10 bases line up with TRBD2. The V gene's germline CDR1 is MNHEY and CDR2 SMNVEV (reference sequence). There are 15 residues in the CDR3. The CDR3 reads CASSPNSGRIYKQYF. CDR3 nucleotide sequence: TGTGCCAGCAGTCCCAATAGCGGGAGGATCTACAAGCAGTACTTC.

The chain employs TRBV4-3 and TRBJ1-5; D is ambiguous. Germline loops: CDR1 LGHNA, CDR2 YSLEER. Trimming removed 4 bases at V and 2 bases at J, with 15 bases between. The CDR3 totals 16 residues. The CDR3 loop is CASSPALNLGNQPQHF. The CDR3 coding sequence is TGCGCCAGCAGCCCCGCGCTCAACCTAGGCAATCAGCCCCAGCATTTT.

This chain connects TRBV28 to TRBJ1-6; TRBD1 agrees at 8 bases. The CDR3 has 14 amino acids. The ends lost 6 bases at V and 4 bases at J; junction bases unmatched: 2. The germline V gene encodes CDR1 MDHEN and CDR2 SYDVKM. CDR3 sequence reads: CASRRTGYNSPLHF. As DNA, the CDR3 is TGTGCCAGCAGGCGGACAGGGTATAATTCACCCCTCCACTTT.

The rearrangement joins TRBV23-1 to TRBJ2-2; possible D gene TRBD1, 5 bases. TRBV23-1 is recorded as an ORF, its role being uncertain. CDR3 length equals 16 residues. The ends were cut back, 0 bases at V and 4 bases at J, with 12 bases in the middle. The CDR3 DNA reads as TGCGCCAGCAGTCAATCGAAGACCACAGGCACCGGGGAGCTGTTTTTT. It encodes CASSQSKTTGTGELFF.

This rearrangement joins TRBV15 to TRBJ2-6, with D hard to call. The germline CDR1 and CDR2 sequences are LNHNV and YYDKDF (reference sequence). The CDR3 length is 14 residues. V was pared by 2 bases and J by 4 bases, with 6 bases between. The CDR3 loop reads CATSRPGGANVLTF. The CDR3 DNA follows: TGTGCCACCAGCAGACCCGGGGGGGCCAACGTCCTGACTTTC.

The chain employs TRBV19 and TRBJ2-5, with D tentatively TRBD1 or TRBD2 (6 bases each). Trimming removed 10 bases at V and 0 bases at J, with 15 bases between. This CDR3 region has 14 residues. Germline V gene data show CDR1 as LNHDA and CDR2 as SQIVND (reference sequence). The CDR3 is CATAGQGNQETQYF. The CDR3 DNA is TGTGCCACCGCGGGACAAGGAAACCAAGAGACCCAGTACTTC.

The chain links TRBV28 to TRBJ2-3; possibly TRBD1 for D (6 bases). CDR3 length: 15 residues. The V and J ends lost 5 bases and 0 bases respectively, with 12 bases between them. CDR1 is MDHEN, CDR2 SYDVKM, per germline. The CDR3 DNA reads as TGTGCCAGCAGTCCGACAGGAGCCAGCACAGATACGCAGTATTTT. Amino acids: CASSPTGASTDTQYF. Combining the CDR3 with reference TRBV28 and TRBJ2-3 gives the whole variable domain DVKVTQSSRYLVKRTGEKVFLECVQDMDHENMFWYRQDPGLGLRLIYFSYDVKMKEKGDIPEGYSVSREKKERFSLILESASTNQTSMYLCASSPTGASTDTQYFGPGTRLTVL.

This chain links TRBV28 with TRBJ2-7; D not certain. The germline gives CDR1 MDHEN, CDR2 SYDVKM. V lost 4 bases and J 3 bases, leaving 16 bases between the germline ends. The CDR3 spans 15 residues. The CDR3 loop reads CASSSPATDFYEQYF. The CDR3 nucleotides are TGTGCCAGCAGTTCCCCCGCGACTGATTTCTACGAGCAGTACTTC.

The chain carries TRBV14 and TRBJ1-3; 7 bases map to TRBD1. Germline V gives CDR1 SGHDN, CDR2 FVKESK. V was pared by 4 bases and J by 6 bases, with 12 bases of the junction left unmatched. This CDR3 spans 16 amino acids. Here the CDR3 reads CASSRLGGTAINTIYF. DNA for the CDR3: TGTGCCAGCAGCCGGCTAGGAGGGACAGCGATAAACACCATATATTTT.

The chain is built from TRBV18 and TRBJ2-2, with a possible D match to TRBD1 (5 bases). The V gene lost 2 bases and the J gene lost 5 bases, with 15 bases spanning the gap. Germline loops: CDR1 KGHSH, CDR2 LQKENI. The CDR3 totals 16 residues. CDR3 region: CASSPSQGRGTGELFF. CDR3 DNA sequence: TGTGCCAGCTCACCATCCCAGGGAAGGGGAACCGGGGAGCTGTTTTTT.

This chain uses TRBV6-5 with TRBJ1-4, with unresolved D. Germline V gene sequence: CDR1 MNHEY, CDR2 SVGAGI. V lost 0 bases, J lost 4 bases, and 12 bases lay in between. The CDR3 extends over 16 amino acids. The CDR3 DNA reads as TGTGCCAGCAGTTACTCGTTGGCATGGATTAATGAAAAACTGTTTTTT. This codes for CASSYSLAWINEKLFF.

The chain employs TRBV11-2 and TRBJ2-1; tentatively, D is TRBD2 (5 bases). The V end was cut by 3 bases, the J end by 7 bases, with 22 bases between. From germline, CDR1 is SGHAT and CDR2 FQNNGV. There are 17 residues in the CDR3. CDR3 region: CASSLRVGYSSQNEQFF. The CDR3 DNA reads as TGTGCCAGCAGCTTGAGGGTAGGTTATAGCTCGCAGAATGAGCAGTTCTTC.

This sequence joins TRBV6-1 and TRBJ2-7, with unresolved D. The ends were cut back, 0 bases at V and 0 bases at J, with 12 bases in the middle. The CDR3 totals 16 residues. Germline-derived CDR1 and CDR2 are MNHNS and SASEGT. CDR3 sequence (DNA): TGTGCCAGCAGTGAAGCAATGGTGAGGAGCTCCTACGAGCAGTACTTC. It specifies CASSEAMVRSSYEQYF.

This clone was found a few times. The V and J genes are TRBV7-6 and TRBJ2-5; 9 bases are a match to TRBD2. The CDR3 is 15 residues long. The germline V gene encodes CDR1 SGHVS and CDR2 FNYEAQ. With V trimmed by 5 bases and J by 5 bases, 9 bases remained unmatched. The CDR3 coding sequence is TGTGCCAGCAGCGCCAGTAGCGGGAGCGAGGAGACCCAGTACTTC. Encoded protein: CASSASSGSEETQYF.

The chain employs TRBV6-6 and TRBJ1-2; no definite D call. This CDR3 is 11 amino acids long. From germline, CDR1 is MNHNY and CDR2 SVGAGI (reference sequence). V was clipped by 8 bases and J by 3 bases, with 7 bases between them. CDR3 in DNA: TGTGCCAGCTTCAGTCACTATGGCTACACCTTC. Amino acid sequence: CASFSHYGYTF.

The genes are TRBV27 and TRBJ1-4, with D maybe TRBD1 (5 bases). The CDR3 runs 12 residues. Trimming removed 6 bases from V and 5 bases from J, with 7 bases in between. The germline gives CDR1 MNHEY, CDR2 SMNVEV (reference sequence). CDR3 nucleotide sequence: TGTGCCAGCAGCCCAGGGAATGAAAAACTGTTTTTT. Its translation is CASSPGNEKLFF. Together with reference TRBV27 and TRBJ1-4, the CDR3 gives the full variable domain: EAQVTQNPRYLITVTGKKLTVTCSQNMNHEYMSWYRQDPGLGLRQIYYSMNVEVTDKGDVPEGYKVSRKEKRNFPLILESPSPNQTSLYFCASSPGNEKLFFGSGTQLSVL.

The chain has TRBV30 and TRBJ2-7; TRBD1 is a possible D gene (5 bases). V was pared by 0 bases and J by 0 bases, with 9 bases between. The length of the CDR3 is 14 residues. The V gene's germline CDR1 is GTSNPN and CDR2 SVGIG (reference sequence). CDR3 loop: CAWSVADSSYEQYF. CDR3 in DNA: TGTGCCTGGAGTGTGGCAGACAGCTCCTACGAGCAGTACTTC.

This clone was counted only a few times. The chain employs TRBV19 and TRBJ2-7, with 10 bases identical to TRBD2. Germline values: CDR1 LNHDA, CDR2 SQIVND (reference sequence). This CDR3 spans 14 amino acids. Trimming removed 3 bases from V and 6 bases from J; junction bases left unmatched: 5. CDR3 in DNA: TGTGCCAGTAGTATCGCTCTAGCGGGAGTCGAGCAGTACTTC. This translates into CASSIALAGVEQYF. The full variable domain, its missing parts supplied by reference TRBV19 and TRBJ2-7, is DGGITQSPKYLFRKEGQNVTLSCEQNLNHDAMYWYRQDPGQGLRLIYYSQIVNDFQKGDIAEGYSVSREKKESFPLTVTSAQKNPTAFYLCASSIALAGVEQYFGPGTRLTVT.

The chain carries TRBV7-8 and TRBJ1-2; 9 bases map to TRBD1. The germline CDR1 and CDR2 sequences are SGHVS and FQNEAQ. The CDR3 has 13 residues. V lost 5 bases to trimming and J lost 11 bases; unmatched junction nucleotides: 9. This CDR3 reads CASSTGTGRIYTF. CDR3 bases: TGTGCCAGCAGCACCGGGACAGGGAGAATTTACACCTTC.

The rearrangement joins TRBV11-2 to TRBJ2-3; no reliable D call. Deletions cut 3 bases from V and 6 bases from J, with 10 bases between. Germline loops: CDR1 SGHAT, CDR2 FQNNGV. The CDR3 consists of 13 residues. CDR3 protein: CASSFVSGDTQYF. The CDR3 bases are TGTGCCAGCAGCTTTGTATCGGGTGATACGCAGTATTTT. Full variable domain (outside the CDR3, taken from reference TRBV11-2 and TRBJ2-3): EAGVAQSPRYKIIEKRQSVAFWCNPISGHATLYWYQQILGQGPKLLIQFQNNGVVDDSQLPKDRFSAERLKGVDSTLKIQPAKLEDSAVYLCASSFVSGDTQYFGPGTRLTVL.

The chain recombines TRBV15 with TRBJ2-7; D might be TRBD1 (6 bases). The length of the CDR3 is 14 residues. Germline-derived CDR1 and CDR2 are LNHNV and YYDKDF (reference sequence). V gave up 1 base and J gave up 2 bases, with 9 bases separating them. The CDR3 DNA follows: TGTGCCACCAGCAGAGGGGGGCCCACCTACGAGCAGTACTTC. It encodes CATSRGGPTYEQYF.